This T cell receptor beta chain was captured by sequencing in a study of post-analysis software for immune sequencing data. Study overall: Some patients lacked subtype; others had relapsing-remitting, secondary progressive or progressive-relapsing disease.

TCR beta cDNA libraries included unique molecular identifiers. T cells, roughly 0.85 to 10 million of them, yielded roughly 470,000 cDNA molecules. MiXCR, applied by TCRdb to the PCR reads, yields one record per CDR3 protein. Among 550,000 to 700,000 distinct CDR3 sequences listed, 44% were seen once. Study observations and caveats: TRBV segments more frequent in patients than in controls numbered five and included TRBV5-6, TRBV5-1 and TRBV20-1. The normalized Chao1 diversity of multiple sclerosis patients was significantly lower than that of controls. Strong co-clustering by F measure was evident for samples that had been prepared in the same batch.

Note on this clonotype: Antigen: not known.

Germline-derived CDR1 and CDR2 are SEHNR and FQNEAQ (reference sequence). Trimming pared 7 bases from V and 4 bases from J, leaving 19 bases between. CDR3 length: 15 residues. Specimen: blood. The clonotype originates from a girl aged 10 to 17 with multiple sclerosis. The chain joins TRBV7-9 to TRBJ1-2, with D possibly matching TRBD1 (5 bases). In nucleotides, the CDR3 is TGTGCCAGCACCCGGGGGGGTAGTTCCTTCTATGGCTACACCTTC. Amino acid sequence: CASTRGGSSFYGYTF.